This entry describes one T cell receptor beta chain. Its target is unknown. The data stem from a study of chemoradiotherapy in HPV16-positive cancers. Findings and caveats of the study: Candidate HPV-specific clones and E7-related TCR motifs grew in tumor during treatment.

This table comes from immunoSEQ multiplex PCR, and its TCRdb copy is limited to in-frame clones, with some not included. The sample yields 10,000 or so clones, 80% to 85% seen once. Repeated repertoire sampling spanned the course of chemoradiotherapy. CDR3 length: 14 amino acids. Germline CDR1 LNHNV, CDR2 YYDKDF (reference sequence). The ends lost 3 bases at V and 7 bases at J; junction bases unmatched: 7. Sequenced material: blood, taken from a patient who underwent chemoradiotherapy. The V call is TRBV15, the J call TRBJ1-2, with 8 bases fitting TRBD1. The TCR comes from a human donor with HPV-associated anogenital cancer. CDR3 sequence reads: CATSSFGQGLGYTF. CDR3 DNA: TGTGCCACCAGCAGTTTCGGACAGGGCCTTGGCTACACCTTC. The whole variable domain, remainder taken from reference TRBV15 and TRBJ1-2, is DAMVIQNPRYQVTQFGKPVTLSCSQTLNHNVMYWYQQKSSQAPKLLFHYYDKDFNNEADTPDNFQSRRPNTSFCFLDIRSPGLGDTAMYLCATSSFGQGLGYTFGSGTRLTVV.